One and the same sample provided the 4 T cell receptor beta chains below, sequenced in a study of T cell responses to AZD1222 COVID-19 vaccine. TCRdb keeps only in-frame clones here, not all; method: immunoSEQ multiplex PCR. Here the sample spans roughly 140,000 clones, roughly 93% being singletons. Material: peripheral blood, obtained 28 days after the second AZD1222 dose. Receptor source: an adult who received the AZD1222 COVID-19 vaccine.

Only one count was recorded for this clone. V gene TRBV11-1 combines with J gene TRBJ1-2; 7 bases are shared with TRBD1. The V gene's germline CDR1 is SGHAT and CDR2 FQDESV (reference sequence). The CDR3 has 13 amino acids. The V gene end was trimmed by 3 bases and the J gene end by 3 bases; junction bases not matched to a gene: 1. The CDR3 sequence: CASSFGTDYGYTF. CDR3 DNA: TGTGCCAGCAGCTTTGGGACAGACTATGGCTACACCTTC.

The chain combines TRBV9 with TRBJ2-1, with a possible D match to TRBD1 (6 bases). The V end lost 4 bases, the J end lost 7 bases, and 15 bases lay between the germline ends. CDR3 length: 14 amino acids. The germline V gene has CDR1 SGDLS and CDR2 YYNGEE. The CDR3 here is CASSRDMRGNEQFF. CDR3 sequence (DNA): TGTGCCAGCAGCAGGGACATGAGGGGAAATGAGCAGTTCTTC.

In this sample, this clone turned up once. The rearrangement joins TRBV19 to TRBJ1-2; D might be TRBD1 (5 bases). The germline V gene has CDR1 LNHDA and CDR2 SQIVND (reference sequence). This CDR3 has 16 amino acids. The V end lost 3 bases, the J end lost 1 base, and 15 bases lay between the germline ends. The CDR3 DNA follows: TGTGCCAGTAGTATCTCTTGGCAGGGAGTTAACTATGGCTACACCTTC. Its protein is CASSISWQGVNYGYTF.

The chain couples TRBV2 to TRBJ2-7, with TRBD1 matching 11 bases. This CDR3 spans 15 amino acids. The junction had 4 bases not matched to a gene; V was cut back by 3 bases and J by 3 bases. CDR1 and CDR2 (germline): SNHLY, FYNNEI. The CDR3 nucleotides are TGTGCCAGCAGTGATGGACAGGGGGCTGTCTACGAGCAGTACTTC. Translation gives CASSDGQGAVYEQYF.